This T cell receptor (beta chain) was documented in a study of T cell responses to AZD1222 COVID-19 vaccine. Overall study results and limits: CD4 TCRs associated with vaccination spanned spike, dominating at 160-218 and 743-854. Two AZD1222 doses significantly raised spike-specific TCR breadth and depth over controls.

Only in-frame clones appear in the TCRdb table, and some are missing; sequencing was by immunoSEQ multiplex PCR. The sample lists some 200,000 clones, just over 90% occurring once. Points on this clone: As yet, its antigen is unknown.

CDR1 and CDR2 (germline): MNHEY, SVGEGT. J lost 3 bases, V lost 6 bases, and 6 bases had no gene match. The CDR3 has 14 residues. The chain couples TRBV6-2 or TRBV6-3 to TRBJ2-3, with 7 bases aligning to TRBD2. Sequencing used peripheral blood, obtained 28 days after the second AZD1222 dose. The TCR comes from an adult who received the AZD1222 COVID-19 vaccine. CDR3 sequence reads: CASSGRHWTDTQYF. The CDR3, as DNA: TGTGCCAGCAGCGGGAGGCACTGGACAGATACGCAGTATTTT.